This T cell receptor (beta chain) was found in a study of CD8 T cells in Susac syndrome. General observations from the study: By the study's own acknowledgment, its TCR sequencing and HLA analysis included relatively few individuals.

The authors carried out high-throughput sequencing of TCR beta. They applied it to CD8+ and CD4+ T cells obtained from blood. The CD8+ and CD4+ T cells were isolated magnetically using a negative isolation approach, whereas the TEMRA cells were enriched by FACS. As for this clonotype: Antigen specificity is unknown.

V lost 8 bases to trimming and J lost 0 bases, with 11 bases between them. The CDR3 is 13 residues long. Germline V gene sequence: CDR1 MNHNY, CDR2 SVGAGI (reference sequence). Random hexamers were used to reverse transcribe an amount of 0.5 to 1 ug RNA. Amplification of the TCR beta CDR3 was carried out by immunoSEQ multiplex PCR, which spanned a total of 54 Vbeta and 13 Jbeta segments. One entry per CDR3 protein results from TCRdb running MiXCR on the immunoSEQ multiplex PCR reads. The sample contains 110,000 or so distinct CDR3 sequences, about 93% of which appear only once. Sequencing was performed on CD4+ T cells from PBMCs. This chain connects TRBV6-6 to TRBJ2-7; possible D gene TRBD1, 5 bases. This receptor was obtained from a human donor in good health. In DNA, the CDR3 is TGTGCCAGCGCTCAGGGTTCCTCCTACGAGCAGTACTTC. Protein product: CASAQGSSYEQYF.